This TCR beta chain was observed in a study of molecular identifiers for immune sequencing clone quantification. Study-wide findings and caveats: Whereas clones above 20 RNA copies held under 1% of naive-cell molecules, they held over 97% of effector molecules.

Both previously described methods and listed TCR primers were employed to make bulk TCR libraries. TCRdb reanalysed the PCR reads using MiXCR and keeps one entry per CDR3 protein. The sample has about 640,000 distinct CDR3 sequences, 20% seen once. At least ten counts were recorded for this clonotype. The antigen is unknown. CDR1 and CDR2 from the germline V gene are SGDLS and YYNGEE. V lost 3 bases, J lost 7 bases, and 10 bases stayed unmatched. The CDR3 is made up of 16 amino acids. V and J are TRBV9 and TRBJ1-6; 7 bases agree with TRBD1. The sample taken for sequencing was naive CD8+ T cells from blood, with Jurkat cell RNA spiked in. Documented subset: FACS-sorted CD8+CD4-CCR7+CD45RA+ naive T cells. The TCR was taken from a human donor in good health. Some libraries in this study had Jurkat cell RNA spiked in. CDR3 DNA: TGTGCCAGCAGCGGTTATGACCGGGACAGCAATTCACCCCTCCACTTT. Translated: CASSGYDRDSNSPLHF.